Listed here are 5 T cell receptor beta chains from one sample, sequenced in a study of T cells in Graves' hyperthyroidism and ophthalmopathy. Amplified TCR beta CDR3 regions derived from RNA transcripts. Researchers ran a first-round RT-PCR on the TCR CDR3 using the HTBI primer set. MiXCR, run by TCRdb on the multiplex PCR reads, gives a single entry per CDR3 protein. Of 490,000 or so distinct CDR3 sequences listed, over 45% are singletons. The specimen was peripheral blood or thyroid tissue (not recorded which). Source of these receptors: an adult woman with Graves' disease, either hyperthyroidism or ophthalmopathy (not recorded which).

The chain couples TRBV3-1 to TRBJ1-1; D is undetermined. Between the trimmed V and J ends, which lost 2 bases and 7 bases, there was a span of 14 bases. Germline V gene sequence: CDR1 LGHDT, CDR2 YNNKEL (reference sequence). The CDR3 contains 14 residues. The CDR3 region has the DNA TGTGCCAGCAGCCAAAACAGAGCCCGGAGTGAAGCTTTCTTT. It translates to CASSQNRARSEAFF. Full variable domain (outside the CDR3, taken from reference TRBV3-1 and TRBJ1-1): DTAVSQTPKYLVTQMGNDKSIKCEQNLGHDTMYWYKQDSKKFLKIMFSYNNKELIINETVPNRFSPKSPDKAHLNLHINSLELGDSAVYFCASSQNRARSEAFFGQGTRLTVV.

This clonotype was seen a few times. The CDR3 coding sequence is TGCAGTGCTCAGCACACAGATGCGTCCCTCCACTTT. Its translation is CSAQHTDASLHF. The chain links TRBV20-1 to TRBJ1-6; no clear D. Trimming removed 5 bases from V and 14 bases from J, with 16 bases in between. The CDR3 length is 12 residues. CDR1 is DFQATT and CDR2 is SNEGSKA in the germline V gene (reference sequence).

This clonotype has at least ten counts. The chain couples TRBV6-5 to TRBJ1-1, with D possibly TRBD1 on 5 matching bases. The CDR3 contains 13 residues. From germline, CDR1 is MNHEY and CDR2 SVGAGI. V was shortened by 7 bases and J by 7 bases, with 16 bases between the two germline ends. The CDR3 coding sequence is TGTGCCAGCACCCCCACTCCCCAGGGTGAAGCTTTCTTT. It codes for CASTPTPQGEAFF.

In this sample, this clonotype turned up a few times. As DNA, the CDR3 is TGTGCCAGCAGCTTAGCTAGAGAAAGAGGGTCACCCCTCCACTTT. Its translation: CASSLARERGSPLHF. This rearrangement joins TRBV7-4 to TRBJ1-6; D gene uncertain. The CDR3 runs 15 residues. Trimming cost V 0 bases and J 10 bases, with 13 bases left between them. CDR1 is SGHVT, CDR2 SQSDAQ, per germline.

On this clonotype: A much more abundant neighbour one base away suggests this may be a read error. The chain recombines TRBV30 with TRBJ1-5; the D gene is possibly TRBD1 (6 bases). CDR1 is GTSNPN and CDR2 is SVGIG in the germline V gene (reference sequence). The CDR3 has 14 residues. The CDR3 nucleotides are TGTGCCTGGAGTCTAGGACAGCTTAATCAGCCCCGGCATTTT. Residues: CAWSLGQLNQPRHF.